These T cell receptor beta chains were read from a single sample in a study of blood T cell repertoires in COVID-19. Produced via immunoSEQ multiplex PCR; TCRdb's table is partial and in-frame only. This sample has approximately 100,000 clones; about 86% occur once, and the top ten carry 2% to 3%. Sequencing was carried out using PBMCs or T cells enriched from blood (not recorded which). Receptor source: a woman in her forties or fifties who had recovered from COVID-19. Each CDR3 is given with its conserved first and last residue. Fields, in order: CDR3 protein, CDR3 DNA, V gene, J gene, clone size, D gene. D genes are given only for firm matches. Where a row states a size, it is once, few, many or the class of an expanded clone; other rows omit it.

CASSITPRTGELFF,TGTGCCAGTAGTATAACCCCGAGGACCGGGGAGCTGTTTTTT,TRBV19,TRBJ2-2,NA,NA
CASSVEYGSDTQYF,TGTGCCAGCAGCGTAGAGTATGGTAGCGATACGCAGTATTTT,TRBV9,TRBJ2-3,NA,NA
CASSLGGINYGYTF,TGTGCCAGCAGCCTAGGGGGCATTAACTATGGCTACACCTTC,TRBV5-5,TRBJ1-2,NA,TRBD1
CSVVGDRGGLAGAIYEQYF,TGCAGCGTTGTCGGGGACAGGGGAGGACTAGCGGGAGCAATATACGAGCAGTACTTC,TRBV29-1,TRBJ2-7,NA,TRBD2
CATSAGKRNEQFF,TGTGCCACCAGTGCCGGAAAGCGGAATGAGCAGTTCTTC,TRBV24-1,TRBJ2-1,NA,NA
CASSEEAAMNTEAFF,TGTGCCAGCAGTGAGGAGGCAGCTATGAACACTGAAGCTTTCTTT,TRBV6-1,TRBJ1-1,once,NA
CASSLGAGRDTQYF,TGTGCCAGCAGCTTAGGAGCGGGAAGGGATACGCAGTATTTT,TRBV7-3,TRBJ2-3,NA,TRBD2
CASSAPGQGLGYTF,TGTGCCAGCAGTGCACCGGGACAGGGACTCGGCTACACCTTC,TRBV2,TRBJ1-2,NA,TRBD1
CASSRGGGSGDIYEQYF,TGTGCCAGCAGCCGCGGAGGTGGTAGCGGGGATATCTACGAGCAGTACTTC,TRBV11-3,TRBJ2-7,NA,TRBD2
CASSRKQGSLYF,TGTGCCAGCAGCCGTAAACAGGGAAGTTTGTACTTC,TRBV6-5,TRBJ2-7,NA,NA
CASSKGTGNTEAFF,TGTGCCAGTAGTAAGGGGACAGGGAACACTGAAGCTTTCTTT,TRBV19,TRBJ1-1,NA,TRBD1
CASSPGEYEQYF,TGTGCCAGCAGCCCAGGGGAGTACGAGCAGTACTTC,TRBV7-2,TRBJ2-7,NA,NA
CASSEVRQGAVGYTF,TGTGCCAGCAGTGAAGTCAGACAGGGGGCTGTTGGCTACACCTTC,TRBV2,TRBJ1-2,NA,TRBD1
CASSQAGRGYTF,TGTGCCAGCAGCCAAGCAGGAAGGGGCTACACCTTC,TRBV14,TRBJ1-2,NA,NA
CASSLTSGGSKDTQYF,TGTGCCAGCAGTTTGACTAGCGGGGGGTCGAAAGATACGCAGTATTTT,TRBV2,TRBJ2-3,once,TRBD2
CASSVGLFTDTQYF,TGTGCCAGCAGCGTAGGTCTATTCACAGATACGCAGTATTTT,TRBV9,TRBJ2-3,NA,NA
CASSQNGLDNLNEKLFF,TGTGCCAGCAGCCAGAACGGGCTGGACAATTTGAATGAAAAACTGTTTTTT,TRBV2,TRBJ1-4,NA,NA
CASREWSNQPQHF,TGTGCCAGCAGGGAGTGGAGCAATCAGCCCCAGCATTTT,TRBV2,TRBJ1-5,NA,NA
CASSLDGGRNEAFF,TGTGCCAGCAGCTTGGATGGGGGGAGAAATGAAGCTTTCTTT,TRBV5-4,TRBJ1-1,NA,NA
CASSYRSVSHRSSEQYF,TGTGCCAGCAGCTACCGTTCGGTCAGCCATCGTTCTAGCGAGCAGTACTTC,TRBV9,TRBJ2-7,NA,NA
CASSFLLAALAKNIQYF,TGTGCCAGCAGCTTCCTCCTAGCGGCACTAGCCAAAAACATTCAGTACTTC,TRBV12-1,TRBJ2-4,NA,NA
CASSQIGVDSYNEQFF,TGTGCCAGCAGCCAAATTGGAGTGGACTCCTACAATGAGCAGTTCTTC,TRBV3-1/TRBV3-2,TRBJ2-1,NA,NA
CASSIGRTSGGTDTQYF,TGTGCCAGTAGTATAGGCCGAACTAGCGGAGGAACAGATACGCAGTATTTT,TRBV19,TRBJ2-3,NA,TRBD2
CATGGQGGSLSYEQYF,TGTGCCACCGGTGGACAGGGGGGATCCCTCTCCTACGAGCAGTACTTC,TRBV18,TRBJ2-7,once,TRBD1
CASSYRPGMVEKLFF,TGCGCCAGCAGCTACCGACCCGGGATGGTTGAAAAACTGTTTTTT,TRBV5-1,TRBJ1-4,NA,NA
CASSFFGGQESNEQFF,TGTGCCAGCAGTTTCTTTGGCGGACAGGAGAGCAATGAGCAGTTCTTC,TRBV27,TRBJ2-1,once,TRBD1
CASSQGQGYKQTQYF,TGCGCCAGCAGCCAAGGACAGGGCTACAAACAGACCCAGTACTTC,TRBV4-1,TRBJ2-5,NA,TRBD1
CASSQATSVSYF,TGTGCCAGCAGCCAAGCAACTTCGGTCTCATACTTC,TRBV7-8,TRBJ2-7,NA,NA
CASSDRTGGASSPLHF,TGTGCCAGCAGTGACAGGACAGGGGGTGCAAGTTCACCCCTCCACTTT,TRBV2,TRBJ1-6,few,TRBD1
CASSLSGPGGTSPLHF,TGTGCCAGCAGTTTAAGCGGCCCAGGGGGCACCTCACCCCTCCACTTT,TRBV28,TRBJ1-6,NA,TRBD1
CASSHSLEGDIAF,TGTGCCAGCAGCCACTCTCTCGAGGGGGACATAGCCTTT,TRBV4-2,TRBJ1-4,NA,NA
CSVGMGGGQPQHF,TGCAGCGTTGGTATGGGAGGGGGTCAGCCCCAGCATTTT,TRBV29-1,TRBJ1-5,NA,NA
CACLGRAPGELFF,TGTGCCTGTCTCGGGAGGGCCCCCGGGGAGCTGTTTTTT,TRBV30,TRBJ2-2,NA,TRBD2
CASSFIRTGDEAFF,TGCGCCAGCAGCTTTATTAGGACAGGTGATGAAGCTTTCTTT,TRBV5-1,TRBJ1-1,NA,TRBD1
CATAGTSSYNEQFF,TGTGCCACCGCCGGGACTAGCTCCTACAATGAGCAGTTCTTC,TRBV10-3,TRBJ2-1,NA,TRBD2
CATRTGLTGELFF,TGTGCCACCAGAACAGGCCTGACCGGGGAGCTGTTTTTT,TRBV15,TRBJ2-2,NA,NA
CASSPPGGFGNTIYF,TGTGCCAGCAGCCCCCCAGGGGGTTTTGGAAACACCATATATTTT,TRBV28,TRBJ1-3,once,TRBD1
CASSPGTGNYGYTF,TGTGCCAGCAGCCCCGGGACAGGGAATTATGGCTACACCTTC,TRBV6-6,TRBJ1-2,NA,TRBD1
CASSRNSNQPQHF,TGTGCCAGCAGTCGTAATAGCAATCAGCCCCAGCATTTT,TRBV12-3/TRBV12-4,TRBJ1-5,NA,NA
CASSQEMALGHNEQFF,TGCGCCAGCAGCCAAGAGATGGCCCTAGGCCACAATGAGCAGTTCTTC,TRBV4-1,TRBJ2-1,few,NA
CASSLAGPQGEKLFF,TGTGCCAGCAGCTTGGCCGGTCCTCAGGGTGAAAAACTGTTTTTT,TRBV5-4,TRBJ1-4,few,NA
CASSPNVGGGGTEAFF,TGTGCCAGTAGTCCAAACGTCGGGGGAGGGGGCACTGAAGCTTTCTTT,TRBV19,TRBJ1-1,NA,NA
CASSTDRARTEAFF,TGCGCCAGCAGCACGGACAGGGCGAGGACTGAAGCTTTCTTT,TRBV5-1,TRBJ1-1,NA,TRBD1
CASTSLPSHSGYTF,TGTGCCAGCACTTCCCTCCCCTCTCATAGCGGCTACACCTTC,TRBV28,TRBJ1-2,NA,NA
CASSRPVLGTQYF,TGTGCCAGCAGCCGTCCGGTTCTCGGGACCCAGTACTTC,TRBV5-8,TRBJ2-5,NA,NA
CSASRVASYYEQYF,TGCAGTGCGAGTCGAGTAGCTTCCTACTACGAGCAGTACTTC,TRBV20-1,TRBJ2-7,NA,NA
CASAPDTRSYNEQFF,TGTGCCAGCGCCCCGGACACACGCTCCTACAATGAGCAGTTCTTC,TRBV5-4,TRBJ2-1,NA,NA
CASGFGETQYF,TGTGCTAGTGGTTTCGGGGAGACCCAGTACTTC,TRBV12-5,TRBJ2-5,NA,NA
CASSLGGGQETQYF,TGCGCCAGCAGCTTGGGGGGGGGCCAAGAGACCCAGTACTTC,TRBV5-1,TRBJ2-5,NA,TRBD2
CASRMESYNEQFF,TGTGCCAGCAGAATGGAGTCCTACAATGAGCAGTTCTTC,TRBV27,TRBJ2-1,NA,NA
CASSTVQPPGELFF,TGTGCCAGCAGCACGGTACAGCCCCCCGGGGAGCTGTTTTTT,TRBV5-4,TRBJ2-2,NA,NA
CSARADRVYTF,TGCAGTGCTAGGGCCGACAGGGTTTACACCTTC,TRBV20-1,TRBJ1-2,NA,TRBD1
CASSLTGAGYGYTF,TGCGCCAGCAGCTTGACCGGTGCGGGCTATGGCTACACCTTC,TRBV5-1,TRBJ1-2,NA,NA